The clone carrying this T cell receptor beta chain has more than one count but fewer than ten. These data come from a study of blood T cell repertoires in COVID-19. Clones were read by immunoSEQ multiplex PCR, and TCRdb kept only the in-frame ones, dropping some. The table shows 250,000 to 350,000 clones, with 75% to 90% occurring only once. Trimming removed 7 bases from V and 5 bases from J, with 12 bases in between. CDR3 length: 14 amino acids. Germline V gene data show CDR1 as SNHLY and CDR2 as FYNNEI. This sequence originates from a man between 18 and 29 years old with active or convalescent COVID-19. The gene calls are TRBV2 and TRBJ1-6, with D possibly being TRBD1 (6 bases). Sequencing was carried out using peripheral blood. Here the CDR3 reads CASIRDIDNSPLHF. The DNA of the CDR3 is TGTGCCAGCATCCGGGACATCGATAATTCACCCCTCCACTTT.